The sequence of this TCR beta chain was determined in a study of early T cells in non-severe SARS-CoV-2 infection. About the research overall: The sequenced material was bulk RNA from unsorted whole blood, and its chains were unpaired. Study outcomes and limitations: VDJdb matching skewed toward anti-spike CD8 responses, missing private and CD4 specificities.

The CDR3 runs 12 residues. Germline V gives CDR1 SEHNR, CDR2 FQNEAQ (reference sequence). Between the trimmed V and J ends, which lost 3 bases and 5 bases, there was a span of 7 bases. A word on this clonotype: Its target is unknown.

Attached unique molecular identifiers marked individual cDNA molecules. TCRdb re-derived calls from the 5' RACE reads in MiXCR, one entry per CDR3 protein. The data show over 25,000 distinct CDR3 sequences, with about 4.6% seen just once and 9% to 14% held by the top ten. What was sequenced was whole blood. This TCR was sampled from an adult who was a healthcare worker with PCR-confirmed SARS-CoV-2 infection or an uninfected control (not recorded which). The V and J genes are TRBV7-9 and TRBJ2-5; no clear D. CDR3 nucleotides: TGTGCCAGCAGCTTCCAGGCGGAGACCCAGTACTTC. Protein product: CASSFQAETQYF.